By proportion, the clone carrying this T cell receptor (beta chain) is medium-sized. Antigen specificity is unknown. The gene names given are mouse names. The read terminates 1 residue ahead of where the CDR3 ends, so the germline J gene completes it. This entry comes from a study of tissue T cells after allogeneic stem cell transplantation. Sequenced by immunoSEQ multiplex PCR; TCRdb stores in-frame clones only, minus some. The data show roughly 5,300 clones, around 50% seen once. Germline V gene data show CDR1 as SGHSA and CDR2 as FRNQAP. This CDR3 region has 12 residues. The V gene lost 5 bases and the J gene lost 5 bases, with 10 bases spanning the gap. Broader study findings: Few T cell clones were shared across patients, but motif clusters showed tissue-specific shared signatures. The patient cohort was small and clinically heterogeneous, with limited sampling depth. Anatomically similar tissues had similar TCR repertoires within each patient.

Time point reported: mouse harvest day 7 after allogeneic transplant. Each mouse received 10^7 T-cell-depleted marrow cells plus 10^6 splenic CD5+ T cells by tail vein. B6 (H2b) cells into BALB/c (H2d) mice; tissues taken at day 7 or 14. Material: gut tissue. This chain uses TRBV16 with TRBJ2-7; possibly TRBD1 for D (6 bases). This TCR was recovered from a female BALB/c mouse given C57BL/6 T cells with graft-versus-host disease after an allogeneic hematopoietic cell transplant. CDR3 sequence reads: CASSPRGHEQYF. The CDR3 DNA, read in part, is TGTGCAAGCAGCCCCAGGGGTCATGAACAGTAC.